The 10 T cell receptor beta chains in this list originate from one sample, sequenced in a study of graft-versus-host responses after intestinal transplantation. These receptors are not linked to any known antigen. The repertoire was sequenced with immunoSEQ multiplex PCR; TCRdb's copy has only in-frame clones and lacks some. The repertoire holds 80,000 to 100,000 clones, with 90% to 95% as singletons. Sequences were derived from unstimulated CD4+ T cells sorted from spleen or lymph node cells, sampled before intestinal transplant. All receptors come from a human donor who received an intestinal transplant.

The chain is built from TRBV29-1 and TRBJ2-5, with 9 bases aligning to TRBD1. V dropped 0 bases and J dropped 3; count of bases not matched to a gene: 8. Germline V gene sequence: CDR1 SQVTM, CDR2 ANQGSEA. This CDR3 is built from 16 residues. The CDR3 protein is CSVEDRGTGYKETQYF. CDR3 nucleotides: TGCAGCGTTGAAGATCGTGGGACAGGGTACAAAGAGACCCAGTACTTC.

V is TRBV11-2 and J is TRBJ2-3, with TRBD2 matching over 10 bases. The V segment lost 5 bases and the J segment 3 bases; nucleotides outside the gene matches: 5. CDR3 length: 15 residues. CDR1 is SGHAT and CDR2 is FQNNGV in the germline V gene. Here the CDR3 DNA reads TGTGCCAGCAGCAAGCGGGGGGGCCATACAGATACGCAGTATTTT. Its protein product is CASSKRGGHTDTQYF.

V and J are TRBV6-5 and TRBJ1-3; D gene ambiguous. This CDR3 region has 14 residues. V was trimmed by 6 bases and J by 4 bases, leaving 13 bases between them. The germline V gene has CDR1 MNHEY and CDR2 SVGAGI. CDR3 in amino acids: CASRNSLAGNTIYF. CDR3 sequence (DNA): TGTGCCAGCAGAAATAGTCTTGCGGGAAACACCATATATTTT.

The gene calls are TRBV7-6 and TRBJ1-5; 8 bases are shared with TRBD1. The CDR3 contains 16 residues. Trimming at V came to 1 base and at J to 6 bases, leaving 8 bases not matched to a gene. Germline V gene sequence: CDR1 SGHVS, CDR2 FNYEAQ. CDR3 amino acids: CASSLGGQGGVQPQHF. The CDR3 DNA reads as TGTGCCAGCAGCTTAGGAGGACAGGGAGGGGTTCAGCCCCAGCATTTT.

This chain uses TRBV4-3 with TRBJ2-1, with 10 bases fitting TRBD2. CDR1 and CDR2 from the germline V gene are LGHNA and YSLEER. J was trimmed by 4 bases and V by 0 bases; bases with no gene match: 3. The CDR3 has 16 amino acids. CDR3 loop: CASSQDQAGGYNEQFF. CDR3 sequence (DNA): TGCGCCAGCAGCCAAGATCAAGCGGGGGGGTACAATGAGCAGTTCTTC.

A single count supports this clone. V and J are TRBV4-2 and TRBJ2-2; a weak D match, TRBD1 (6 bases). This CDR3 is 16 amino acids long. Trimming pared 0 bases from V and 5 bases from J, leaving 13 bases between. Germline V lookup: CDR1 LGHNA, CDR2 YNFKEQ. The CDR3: CASSQDGTGSTGELFF. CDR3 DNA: TGTGCCAGCAGCCAAGATGGCACAGGGTCGACCGGGGAGCTGTTTTTT.

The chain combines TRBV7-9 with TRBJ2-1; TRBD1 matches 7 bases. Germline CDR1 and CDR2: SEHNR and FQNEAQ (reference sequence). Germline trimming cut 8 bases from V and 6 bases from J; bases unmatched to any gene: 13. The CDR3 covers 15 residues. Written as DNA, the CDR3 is TGTGCCAGCGGATTCCGCCGACAGGGACGCAATGAGCAGTTCTTC. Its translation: CASGFRRQGRNEQFF.

The CDR3 here is CASRGTTGWGYGYTF. The CDR3 DNA is TGTGCCAGCAGAGGGACCACAGGGTGGGGCTATGGCTACACCTTC. The rearrangement links TRBV6-1 to TRBJ1-2; D is possibly TRBD1 (6 bases). Germline lookup yields CDR1 MNHNS and CDR2 SASEGT. The CDR3 runs 15 residues. V was shortened by 6 bases and J by 4 bases, with 18 bases between the two germline ends.

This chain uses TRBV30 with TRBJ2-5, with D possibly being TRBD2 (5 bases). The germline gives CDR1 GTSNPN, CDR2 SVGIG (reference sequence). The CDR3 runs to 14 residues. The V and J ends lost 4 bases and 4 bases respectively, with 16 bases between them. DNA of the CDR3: TGTGCCTGGAATGGAGGCAGTTTGACAGAGACCCAGTACTTC. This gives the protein CAWNGGSLTETQYF.

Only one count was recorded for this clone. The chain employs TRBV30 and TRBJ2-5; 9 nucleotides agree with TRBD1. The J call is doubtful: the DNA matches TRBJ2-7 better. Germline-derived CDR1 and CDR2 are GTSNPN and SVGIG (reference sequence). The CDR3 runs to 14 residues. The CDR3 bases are TGTGCCTGGGGTGCCGGGACAGGGTTATACGAGCAGTACTTC. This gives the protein CAWGAGTGLYEQYF.